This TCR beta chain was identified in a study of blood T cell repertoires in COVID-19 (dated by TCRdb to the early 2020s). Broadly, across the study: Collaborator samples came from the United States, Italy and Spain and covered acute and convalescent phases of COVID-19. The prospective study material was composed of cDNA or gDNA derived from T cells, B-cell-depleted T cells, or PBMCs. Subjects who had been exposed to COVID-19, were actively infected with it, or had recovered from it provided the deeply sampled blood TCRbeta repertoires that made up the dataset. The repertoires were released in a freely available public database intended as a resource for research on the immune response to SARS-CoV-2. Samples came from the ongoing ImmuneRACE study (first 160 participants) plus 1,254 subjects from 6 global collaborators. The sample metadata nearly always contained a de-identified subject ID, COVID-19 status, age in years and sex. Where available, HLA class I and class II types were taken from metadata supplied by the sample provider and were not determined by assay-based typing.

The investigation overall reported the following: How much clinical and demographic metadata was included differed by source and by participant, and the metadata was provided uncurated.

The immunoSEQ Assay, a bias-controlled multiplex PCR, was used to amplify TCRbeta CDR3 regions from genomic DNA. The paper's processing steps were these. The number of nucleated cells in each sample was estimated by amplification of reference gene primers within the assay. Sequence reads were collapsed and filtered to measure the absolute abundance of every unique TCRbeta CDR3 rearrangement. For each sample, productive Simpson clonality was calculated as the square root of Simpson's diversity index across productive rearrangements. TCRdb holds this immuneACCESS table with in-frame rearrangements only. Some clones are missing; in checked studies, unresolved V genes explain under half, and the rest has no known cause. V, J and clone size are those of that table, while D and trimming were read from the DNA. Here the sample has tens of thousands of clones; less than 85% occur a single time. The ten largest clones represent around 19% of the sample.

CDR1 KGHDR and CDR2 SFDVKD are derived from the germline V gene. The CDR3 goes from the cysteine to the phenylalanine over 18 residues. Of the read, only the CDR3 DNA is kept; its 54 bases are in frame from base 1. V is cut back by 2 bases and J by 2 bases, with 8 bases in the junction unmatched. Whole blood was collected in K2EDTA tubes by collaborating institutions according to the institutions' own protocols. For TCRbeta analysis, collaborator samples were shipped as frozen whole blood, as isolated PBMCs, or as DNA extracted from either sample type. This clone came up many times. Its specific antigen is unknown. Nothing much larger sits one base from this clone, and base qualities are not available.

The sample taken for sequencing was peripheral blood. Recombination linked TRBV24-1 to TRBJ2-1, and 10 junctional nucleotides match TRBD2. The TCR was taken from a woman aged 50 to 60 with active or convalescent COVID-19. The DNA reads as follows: TGTGCCACCAGTGATTGGGACACGGGACTAGCGACCTACAATGAGCAGTTCTTC. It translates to CATSDWDTGLATYNEQFF.